The clone carrying this T cell receptor (beta chain) was seen a few times. Antigen unknown. Every molecule of TCR cDNA had its own unique molecular identifier. TCRdb reprocessed the 5' RACE reads via MiXCR and lists one record per CDR3 protein. The data contain approximately 10,000 distinct CDR3 sequences, about a sixth of them seen just once; the ten biggest clones take up roughly 52%. The data are from a study of spatial heterogeneity in lung cancer. Overall study context: Alpha-chain sequences were consistently detected less often than beta-chain sequences. Study results and limitations: At tumor resection, ubiquitous expanded TCRs were detected in blood more often than later.

The sample's time point: sample taken at primary tumor resection. Whole RNA obtained from tumor, nontumor lung or frozen PBMC underwent sequencing without sorting. Samples were donated by 72 untreated early-stage non-small cell lung cancer patients. This CDR3 has 15 residues. Germline CDR1 SGHNT, CDR2 YYREEE (reference sequence). V gave up 2 bases and J gave up 5 bases, with 14 bases separating them. The receptor's source is a male donor with early-stage non-small cell lung cancer. The chain recombines TRBV5-4 with TRBJ2-4; D possibly matches TRBD1 or TRBD2 (5 bases each). The source was PBMCs, collected at surgery. The CDR3 nucleotides read TGTGCCAGCAGCTTAGGAGGCAGGGTAGAAAACATTCAGTACTTC. Protein: CASSLGGRVENIQYF.